The sequence of this T cell receptor (beta chain) was determined in a study of beta chain features in type 1 diabetes (dated by TCRdb to 2017 to 2018). About the study as a whole: Patients and healthy donors did not differ in mean age, gender distribution, total cell number or subset yield. In the study, TCRB repertoires of sorted circulating CD4+ T cell subsets from recently diagnosed type 1 diabetes patients were compared with those of matched healthy donors. Whereas all 30 or so donors provided naive and central memory subsets, regulatory and stem cell-like memory subsets were isolated from just 8 patients and roughly 8 healthy donors. A total of roughly 100 million sorted cells were examined across all samples, and the number of cells per subset was strongly correlated with RNA yield.

The sample holds a few counts of this clone. Its antigen has not been determined. No clone much larger than this one lies a single base away; base qualities are absent. The entire isolated RNA was reverse transcribed using the High Capacity cDNA Reverse Transcription Kit, and thus expressed TCRB transcripts were sequenced. Deep immunoSEQ sequencing was applied to naive, central memory and regulatory T cell samples, giving an average of roughly 3.3 million total reads per sample. Sorted cells were lysed in RLT buffer and RNA was extracted with DNase-treated RNeasy Micro or Mini kits, depending on cell number. Each cell subset was processed on its own to prevent cross-contamination, while patient and healthy donor samples were processed together. TCRB sequences were amplified from cDNA with the immunoSEQ multiplex PCR, producing 87-bp fragments spanning the CDR3 region. Amplicons were sequenced on the Illumina HiSeq platform. The authors processed their data as follows. Synthetic template baselines were used to correct PCR bias computationally, reads within Hamming distance 2 were collapsed, and singletons that could not be merged were discarded. Reads were aligned to IMGT to assign V, D and J genes, CDR3 length, and insertions or deletions at six rearrangement sites. Within each subset, clonotype counts were normalized to the number of sorted cells before true diversity and Gini coefficients were calculated with the tcR R package. The overlap coefficient, calculated on TCRB nucleotide sequences, was used to measure repertoire sharing. Out-of-frame TCRB sequences from naive cells were analyzed as a proxy for the pre-selection repertoire. TCRdb carries this immuneACCESS record with in-frame sequences only. Its versions omit some clonotypes, under half of them owing to an unresolved V gene in the studies checked, with the rest unexplained. V, J and clone size are those of that table, while D and trimming were read from the DNA. A total of approximately 200,000 clones appear in this sample, 9.6% of them only once. The top ten constitute about 0.03% of the sample.

The germline V gene encodes CDR1 MGHDK and CDR2 SYGVNS. Unmatched junction bases come to 10, with V trimmed by 3 bases and J by 0 bases. Measured from the cysteine to the phenylalanine, the CDR3 is 17 residues long. Here the CDR3 DNA is all that survives: 51 bases in frame from base 1. The investigation overall reported the following: Shorter templates might have been favored by PCR, but patient and control samples were amplified and corrected together, so both groups would have been affected equally by any skew. Type 1 diabetes patients showed a moderate but significant shortening of TCRB CDR3 length in all four CD4+ subsets. Naive, central memory and regulatory TCRB repertoires appeared more similar among patients than among healthy donors. At VDJ recombination sites, patients with type 1 diabetes made fewer insertions and deleted more nucleotides, a pattern implying thymic rearrangement abnormalities. Because cDNA was sequenced instead of genomic DNA, highly expressing activated cells could be over-represented, though the groups showed no difference in activation or CD3 levels. HLA sub-analyses involved small numbers of individuals, so any influence of HLA type on TCRB rearrangement remained unresolved.

A single peripheral blood draw of roughly 0.11 L on average was collected from each donor into heparinised tubes. Using a panel that included CD45RO, CCR7, CD25, CD127, CD95 and CD27, naive, central memory, regulatory and stem cell-like memory CD4+ T cells were sorted on a BD FACSAria II. All sorted populations exceeded 98% purity. PBMCs were isolated immediately by Lymphoprep density gradient centrifugation and stained directly without culture. So that batch effects would be minimized, each experiment stained and sorted samples in pairs, pairing one healthy donor with one patient. The sequencing sample was made of naive CD4+ T cells from blood. The cell subset or site label of this sample denotes: true naive CD4+ T cells. The V and J genes are TRBV25-1 and TRBJ2-7; 8 central nucleotides agree with TRBD2. This clonotype was obtained from a woman aged 18-29 years in good health. The CDR3 protein: CASSDPGLGSSSYEQYF. The DNA sequence reads TGTGCCAGCAGTGATCCGGGACTAGGATCAAGCTCCTACGAGCAGTACTTC.